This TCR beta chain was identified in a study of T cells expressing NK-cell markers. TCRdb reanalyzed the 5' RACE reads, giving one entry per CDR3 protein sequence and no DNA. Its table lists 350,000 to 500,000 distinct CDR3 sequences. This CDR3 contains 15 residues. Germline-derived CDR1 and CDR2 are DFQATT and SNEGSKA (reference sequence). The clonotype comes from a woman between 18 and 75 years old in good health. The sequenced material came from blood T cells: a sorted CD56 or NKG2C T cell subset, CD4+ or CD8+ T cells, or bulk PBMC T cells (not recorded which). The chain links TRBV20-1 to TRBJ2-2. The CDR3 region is CSARDRHGDTGELFF.